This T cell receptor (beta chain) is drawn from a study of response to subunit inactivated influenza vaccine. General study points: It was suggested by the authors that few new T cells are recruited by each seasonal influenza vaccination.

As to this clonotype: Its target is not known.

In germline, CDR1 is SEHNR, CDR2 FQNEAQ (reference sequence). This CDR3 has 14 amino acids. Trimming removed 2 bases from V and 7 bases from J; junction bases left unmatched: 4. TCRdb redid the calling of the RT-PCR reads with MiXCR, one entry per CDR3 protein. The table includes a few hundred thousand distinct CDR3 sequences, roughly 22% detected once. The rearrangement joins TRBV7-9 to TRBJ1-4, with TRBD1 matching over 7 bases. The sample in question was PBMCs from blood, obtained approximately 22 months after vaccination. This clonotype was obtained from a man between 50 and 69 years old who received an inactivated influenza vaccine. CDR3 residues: CASSLNRDSEKLFF. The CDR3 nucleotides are TGTGCCAGCAGCTTAAACCGGGACAGTGAAAAACTGTTTTTT.